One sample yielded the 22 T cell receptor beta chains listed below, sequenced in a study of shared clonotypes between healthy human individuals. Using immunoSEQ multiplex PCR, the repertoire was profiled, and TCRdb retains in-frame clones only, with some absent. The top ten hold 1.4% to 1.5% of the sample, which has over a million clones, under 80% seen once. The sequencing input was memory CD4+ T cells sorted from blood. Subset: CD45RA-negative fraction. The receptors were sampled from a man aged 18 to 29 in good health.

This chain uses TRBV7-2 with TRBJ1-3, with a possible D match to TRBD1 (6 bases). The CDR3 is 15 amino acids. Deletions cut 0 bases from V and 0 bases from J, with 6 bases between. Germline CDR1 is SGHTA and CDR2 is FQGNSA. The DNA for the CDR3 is TGTGCCAGCAGCTTAGCGACAGGCTCTGGAAACACCATATATTTT. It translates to CASSLATGSGNTIYF.

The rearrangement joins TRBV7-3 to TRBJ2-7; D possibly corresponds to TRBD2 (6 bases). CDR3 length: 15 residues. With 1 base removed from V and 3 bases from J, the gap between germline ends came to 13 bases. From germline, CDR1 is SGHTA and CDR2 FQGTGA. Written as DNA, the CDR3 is TGTGCCAGCAGCTTAAACGCGGGGATACTCTACGAGCAGTACTTC. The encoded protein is CASSLNAGILYEQYF.

CDR3 DNA: TGTGCCAGCAGCAAGGGAGGGGCGGAGTACGAGCAGTACTTC. It specifies CASSKGGAEYEQYF. The chain links TRBV11-3 to TRBJ2-7, with 7 positions matching TRBD2. CDR3 size: 14 residues. Germline CDR1 and CDR2: SGHNT and YENEEA. Trimming cost V 5 bases and J 4 bases; bases outside gene matches: 8.

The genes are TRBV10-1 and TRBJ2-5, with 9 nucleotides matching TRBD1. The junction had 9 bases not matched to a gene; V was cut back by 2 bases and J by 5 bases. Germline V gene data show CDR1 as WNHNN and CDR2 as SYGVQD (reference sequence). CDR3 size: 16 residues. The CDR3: CASSEGDRAWGETQYF. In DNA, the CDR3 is TGCGCCAGCAGTGAGGGGGACAGGGCTTGGGGGGAGACCCAGTACTTC.

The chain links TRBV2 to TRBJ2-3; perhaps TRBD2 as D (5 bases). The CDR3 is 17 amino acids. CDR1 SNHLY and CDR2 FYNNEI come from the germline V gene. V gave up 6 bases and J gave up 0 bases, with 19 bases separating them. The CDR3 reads CASSGLPGILSTDTQYF. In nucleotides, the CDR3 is TGTGCCAGCAGCGGTTTACCGGGGATACTAAGCACAGATACGCAGTATTTT.

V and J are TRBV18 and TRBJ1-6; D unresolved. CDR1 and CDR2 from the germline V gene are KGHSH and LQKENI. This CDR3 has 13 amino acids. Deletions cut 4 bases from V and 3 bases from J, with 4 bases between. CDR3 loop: CASSRLYNSPLHF. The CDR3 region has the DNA TGTGCCAGCTCACGACTCTATAATTCACCCCTCCACTTT.

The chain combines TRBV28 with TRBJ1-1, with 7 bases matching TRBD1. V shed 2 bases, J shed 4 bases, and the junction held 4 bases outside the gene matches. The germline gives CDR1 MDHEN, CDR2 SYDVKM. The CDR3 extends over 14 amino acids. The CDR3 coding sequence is TGTGCCAGCAGTTTACAGGGGGGGACCACTGAAGCTTTCTTT. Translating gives CASSLQGGTTEAFF.

Here the CDR3 reads CASSQVGPVDTQYF. CDR3 coding DNA: TGCGCCAGCAGCCAAGTGGGCCCCGTAGATACGCAGTATTTT. The chain employs TRBV4-1 and TRBJ2-3; D not resolved. V lost 1 base, J lost 5 bases, and 10 bases lay in between. The CDR3 length is 14 residues. Germline V gene sequence: CDR1 MGHRA, CDR2 YSYEKL.

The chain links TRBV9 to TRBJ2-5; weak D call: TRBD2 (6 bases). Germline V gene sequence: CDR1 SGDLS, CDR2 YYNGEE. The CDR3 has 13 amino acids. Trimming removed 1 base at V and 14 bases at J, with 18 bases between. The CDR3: CASSVNRDFPSYF. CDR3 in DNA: TGTGCCAGCAGCGTAAATCGGGACTTCCCGAGTTACTTC.

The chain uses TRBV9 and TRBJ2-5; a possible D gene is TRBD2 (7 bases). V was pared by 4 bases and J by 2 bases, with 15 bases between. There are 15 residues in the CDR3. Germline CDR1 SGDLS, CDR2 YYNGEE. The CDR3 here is CASSLKQGGQETQYF. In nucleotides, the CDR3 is TGTGCCAGCAGCCTCAAACAGGGAGGGCAAGAGACCCAGTACTTC. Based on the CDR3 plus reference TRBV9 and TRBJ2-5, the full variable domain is DSGVTQTPKHLITATGQRVTLRCSPRSGDLSVYWYQQSLDQGLQFLIQYYNGEERAKGNILERFSAQQFPDLHSELNLSSLELGDSALYFCASSLKQGGQETQYFGPGTRLLVL.

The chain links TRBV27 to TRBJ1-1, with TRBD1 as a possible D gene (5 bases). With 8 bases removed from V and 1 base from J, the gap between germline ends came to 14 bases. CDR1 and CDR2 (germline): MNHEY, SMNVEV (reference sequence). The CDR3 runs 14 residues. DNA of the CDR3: TGTGCCAGCCGAAATAGTGACAGGAACACTGAAGCTTTCTTT. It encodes CASRNSDRNTEAFF.

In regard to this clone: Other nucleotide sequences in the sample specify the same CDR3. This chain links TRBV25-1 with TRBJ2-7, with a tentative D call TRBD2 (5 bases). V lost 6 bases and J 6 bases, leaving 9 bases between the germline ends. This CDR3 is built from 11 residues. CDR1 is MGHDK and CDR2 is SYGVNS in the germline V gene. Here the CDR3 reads CASRQGGEQYF. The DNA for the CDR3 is TGTGCCAGCAGGCAAGGAGGCGAGCAGTACTTC.

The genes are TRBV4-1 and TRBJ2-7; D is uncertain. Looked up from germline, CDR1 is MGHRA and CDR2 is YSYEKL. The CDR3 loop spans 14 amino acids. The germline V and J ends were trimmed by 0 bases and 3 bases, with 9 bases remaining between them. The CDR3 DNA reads TGCGCCAGCAGCCAAGATCCAGCGAGCTACGAGCAGTACTTC. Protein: CASSQDPASYEQYF.

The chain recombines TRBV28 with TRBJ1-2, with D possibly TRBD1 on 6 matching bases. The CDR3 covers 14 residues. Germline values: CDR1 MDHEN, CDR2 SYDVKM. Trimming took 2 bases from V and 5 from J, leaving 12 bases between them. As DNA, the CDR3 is TGTGCCAGCAGTTTAGGCAGGGGAGGGTATGGCTACACCTTC. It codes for CASSLGRGGYGYTF.

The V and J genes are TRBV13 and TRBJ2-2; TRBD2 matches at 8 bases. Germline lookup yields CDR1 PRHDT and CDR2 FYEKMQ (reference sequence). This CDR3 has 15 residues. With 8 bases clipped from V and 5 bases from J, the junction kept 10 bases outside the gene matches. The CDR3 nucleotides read TGTGCCAGCGCGCCCGGGGGGGCTGGAACCGGGGAGCTGTTTTTT. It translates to CASAPGGAGTGELFF.

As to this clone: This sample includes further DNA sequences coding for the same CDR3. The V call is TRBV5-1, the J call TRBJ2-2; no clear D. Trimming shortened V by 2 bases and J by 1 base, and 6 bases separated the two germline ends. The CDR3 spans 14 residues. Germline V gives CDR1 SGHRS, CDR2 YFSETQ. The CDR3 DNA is TGCGCCAGCAGCTTTGGTCAGAACACCGGGGAGCTGTTTTTT. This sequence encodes CASSFGQNTGELFF.

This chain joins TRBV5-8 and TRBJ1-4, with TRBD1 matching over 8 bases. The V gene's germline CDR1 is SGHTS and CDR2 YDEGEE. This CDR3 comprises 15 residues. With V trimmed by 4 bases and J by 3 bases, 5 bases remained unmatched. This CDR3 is CASSTTGGANEKLFF. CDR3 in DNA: TGTGCCAGCAGCACCACAGGGGGAGCTAATGAAAAACTGTTTTTT.

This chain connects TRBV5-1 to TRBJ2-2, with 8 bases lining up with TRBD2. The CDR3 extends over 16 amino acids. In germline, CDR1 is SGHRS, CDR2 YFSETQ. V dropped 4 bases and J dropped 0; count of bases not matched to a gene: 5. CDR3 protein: CASSQLAAANTGELFF. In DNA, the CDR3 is TGCGCCAGCAGCCAACTAGCGGCTGCGAACACCGGGGAGCTGTTTTTT.

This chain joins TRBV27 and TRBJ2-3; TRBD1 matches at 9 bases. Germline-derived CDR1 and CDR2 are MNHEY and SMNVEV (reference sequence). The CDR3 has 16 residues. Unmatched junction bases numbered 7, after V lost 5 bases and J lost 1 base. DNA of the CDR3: TGTGCCAGCAGTCCGGGGACAGGGTATGGCACAGATACGCAGTATTTT. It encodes CASSPGTGYGTDTQYF.

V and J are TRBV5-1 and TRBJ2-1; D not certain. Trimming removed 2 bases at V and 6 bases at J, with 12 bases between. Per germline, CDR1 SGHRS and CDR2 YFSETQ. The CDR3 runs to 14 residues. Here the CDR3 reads CASSLGQASNEQFF. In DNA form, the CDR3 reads TGCGCCAGCAGCTTAGGCCAGGCCAGCAATGAGCAGTTCTTC. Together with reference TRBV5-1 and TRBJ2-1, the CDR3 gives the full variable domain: KAGVTQTPRYLIKTRGQQVTLSCSPISGHRSVSWYQQTPGQGLQFLFEYFSETQRNKGNFPGRFSGRQFSNSRSEMNVSTLELGDSALYLCASSLGQASNEQFFGPGTRLTVL.

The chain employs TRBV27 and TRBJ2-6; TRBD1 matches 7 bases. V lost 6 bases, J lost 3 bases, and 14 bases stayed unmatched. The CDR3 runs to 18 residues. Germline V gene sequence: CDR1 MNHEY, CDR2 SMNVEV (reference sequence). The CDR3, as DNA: TGTGCCAGCAGCTCCTTGGGACAGAAAGGACTTGGGGCCAACGTCCTGACTTTC. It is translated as CASSSLGQKGLGANVLTF.

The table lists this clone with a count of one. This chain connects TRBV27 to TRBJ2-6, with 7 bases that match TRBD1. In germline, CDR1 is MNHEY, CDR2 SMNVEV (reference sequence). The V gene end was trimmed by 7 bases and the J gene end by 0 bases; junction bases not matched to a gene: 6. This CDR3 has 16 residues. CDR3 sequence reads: CASMFRGYSGANVLTF. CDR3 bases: TGTGCCAGCATGTTCAGGGGGTACTCTGGGGCCAACGTCCTGACTTTC.